This T cell receptor beta chain appears in the sequencing data of a study of shared clonotypes between healthy human individuals. Each replicate PCR on the sorted subsets used about 220 ng DNA (around 30,000 T cell genomes). The data were produced by immunoSEQ multiplex PCR, yet TCRdb's version contains in-frame clones alone and is incomplete. The sample includes about 2 million clones, about 95% of them seen just once. As concerns this clone: Its matching antigen is unknown.

CD8 cells regarded as naive lacked CD45RO, were positively chosen for CCR7, and omitted terminally differentiated effector memory CD45RA+ cells. Whole-study findings and limits: Shared clonotypes: 4.5% to 5% naive CD4, around 3.7% naive CD8, about 2.5% memory CD4, over 0.3% memory CD8.

This CDR3 is built from 16 residues. Germline V gene lookup returns CDR1 MDHEN and CDR2 SYDVKM. J lost 6 bases, V lost 5 bases, and 11 bases had no gene match. The specimen was naive CD8+ T cells sorted from blood. The V call is TRBV28, the J call TRBJ1-3; TRBD1 matches at 9 bases. This TCR was sampled from a man between 18 and 35 years old in good health. The CDR3 sequence: CASSPGQGRLENTIYF. The CDR3 DNA reads as TGTGCCAGCAGTCCCGGACAGGGGAGGCTAGAAAACACCATATATTTT.